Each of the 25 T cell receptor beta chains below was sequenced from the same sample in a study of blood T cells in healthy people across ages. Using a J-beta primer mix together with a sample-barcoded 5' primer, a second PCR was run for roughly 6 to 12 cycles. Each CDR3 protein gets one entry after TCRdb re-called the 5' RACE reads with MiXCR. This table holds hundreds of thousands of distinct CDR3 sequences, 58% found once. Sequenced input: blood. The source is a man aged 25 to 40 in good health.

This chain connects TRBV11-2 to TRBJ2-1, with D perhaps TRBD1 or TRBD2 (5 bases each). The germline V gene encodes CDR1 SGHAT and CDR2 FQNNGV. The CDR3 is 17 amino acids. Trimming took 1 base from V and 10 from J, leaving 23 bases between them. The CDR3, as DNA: TGTGCCAGCAGCTTAGGGCCGCAGGGTCGGGGCACTATCGAGCAGTTCTTC. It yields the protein CASSLGPQGRGTIEQFF.

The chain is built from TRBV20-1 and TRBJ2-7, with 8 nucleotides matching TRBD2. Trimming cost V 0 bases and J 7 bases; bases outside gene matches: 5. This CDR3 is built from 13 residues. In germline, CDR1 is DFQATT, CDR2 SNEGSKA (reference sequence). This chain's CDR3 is CSARDLAGNEQYF. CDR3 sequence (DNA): TGCAGTGCTAGAGATCTAGCGGGCAATGAGCAGTACTTC.

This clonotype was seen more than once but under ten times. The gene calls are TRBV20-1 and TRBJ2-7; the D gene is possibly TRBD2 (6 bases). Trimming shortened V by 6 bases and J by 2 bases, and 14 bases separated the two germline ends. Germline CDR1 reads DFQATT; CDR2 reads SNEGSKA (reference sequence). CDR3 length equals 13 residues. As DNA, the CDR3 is TGCAGTGCCCTCGGCGGGAACACCTACGAGCAGTACTTC. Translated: CSALGGNTYEQYF.

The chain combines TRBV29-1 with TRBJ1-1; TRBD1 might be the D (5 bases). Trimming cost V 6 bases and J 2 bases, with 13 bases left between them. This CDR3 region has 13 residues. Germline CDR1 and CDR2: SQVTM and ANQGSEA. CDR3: CSVVQGDNTEAFF. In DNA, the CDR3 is TGCAGCGTCGTCCAGGGAGATAACACTGAAGCTTTCTTT.

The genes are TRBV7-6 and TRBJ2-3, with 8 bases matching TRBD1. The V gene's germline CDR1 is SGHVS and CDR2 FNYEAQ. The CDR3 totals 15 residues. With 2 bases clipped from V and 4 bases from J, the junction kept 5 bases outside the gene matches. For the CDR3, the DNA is TGTGCCAGCAGCTTATCCGACAGGGGACCAGATACGCAGTATTTT. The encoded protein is CASSLSDRGPDTQYF.

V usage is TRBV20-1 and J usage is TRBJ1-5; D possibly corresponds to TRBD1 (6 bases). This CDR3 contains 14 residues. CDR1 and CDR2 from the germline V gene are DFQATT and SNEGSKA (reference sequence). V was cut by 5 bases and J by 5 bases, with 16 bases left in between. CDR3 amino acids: CSALRGRIDQPQHF. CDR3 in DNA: TGCAGTGCTCTCCGGGGGCGCATAGATCAGCCCCAGCATTTT.

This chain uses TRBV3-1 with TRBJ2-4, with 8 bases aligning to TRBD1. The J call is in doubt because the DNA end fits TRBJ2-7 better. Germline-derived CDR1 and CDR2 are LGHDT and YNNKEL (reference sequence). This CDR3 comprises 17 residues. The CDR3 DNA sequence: TGTGCCAGCAGCCAAGATCCACCGGGGACAGGTTTGGTCGAGCAGTACTTC. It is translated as CASSQDPPGTGLVEQYF.

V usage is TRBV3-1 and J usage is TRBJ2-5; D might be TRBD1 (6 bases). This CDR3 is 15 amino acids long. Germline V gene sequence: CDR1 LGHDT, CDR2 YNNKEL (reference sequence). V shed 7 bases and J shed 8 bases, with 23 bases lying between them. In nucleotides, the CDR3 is TGTGCCAGCACCGAAAAGGACAGCTCCCGTAGTACCCAGTACTTC. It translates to CASTEKDSSRSTQYF.

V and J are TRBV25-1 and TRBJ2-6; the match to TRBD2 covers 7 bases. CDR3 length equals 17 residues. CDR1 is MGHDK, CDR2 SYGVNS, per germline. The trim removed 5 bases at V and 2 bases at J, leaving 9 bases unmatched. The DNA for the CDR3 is TGTGCCAGCAGTAGGGCCTCGGGGGGAACTGGGGCCAACGTCCTGACTTTC. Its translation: CASSRASGGTGANVLTF. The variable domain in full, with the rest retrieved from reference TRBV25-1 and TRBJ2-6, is EADIYQTPRYLVIGTGKKITLECSQTMGHDKMYWYQQDPGMELHLIHYSYGVNSTEKGDLSSESTVSRIRTEHFPLTLESARPSHTSQYLCASSRASGGTGANVLTFGAGSRLTVL.

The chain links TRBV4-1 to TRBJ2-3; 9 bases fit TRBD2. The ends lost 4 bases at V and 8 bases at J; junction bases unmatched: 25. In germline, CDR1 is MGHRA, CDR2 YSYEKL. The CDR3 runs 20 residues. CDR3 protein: CASSRLGGSGGQNVRATQYF. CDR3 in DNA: TGCGCCAGCAGCCGCCTTGGAGGTAGCGGGGGCCAGAATGTCAGAGCTACGCAGTATTTT.

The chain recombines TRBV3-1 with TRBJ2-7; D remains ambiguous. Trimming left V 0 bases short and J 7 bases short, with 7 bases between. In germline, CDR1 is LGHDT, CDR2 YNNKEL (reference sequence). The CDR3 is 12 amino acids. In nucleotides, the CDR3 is TGTGCCAGCAGCCAAGACCAAGGGGAGCAGTACTTC. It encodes CASSQDQGEQYF.

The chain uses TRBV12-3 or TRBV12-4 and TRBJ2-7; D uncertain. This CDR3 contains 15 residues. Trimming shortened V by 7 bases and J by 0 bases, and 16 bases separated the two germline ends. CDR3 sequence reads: CASTLRDGSSYEQYF. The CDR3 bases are TGTGCCAGCACACTAAGAGACGGAAGCTCCTACGAGCAGTACTTC.

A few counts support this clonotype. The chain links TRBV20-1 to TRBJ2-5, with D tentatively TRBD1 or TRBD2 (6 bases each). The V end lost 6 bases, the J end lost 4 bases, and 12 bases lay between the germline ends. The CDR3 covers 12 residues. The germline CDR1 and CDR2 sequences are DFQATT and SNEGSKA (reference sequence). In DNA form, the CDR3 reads TGCAGTGCACCGGGGGCTGGAGAGACCCAGTACTTC. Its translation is CSAPGAGETQYF.

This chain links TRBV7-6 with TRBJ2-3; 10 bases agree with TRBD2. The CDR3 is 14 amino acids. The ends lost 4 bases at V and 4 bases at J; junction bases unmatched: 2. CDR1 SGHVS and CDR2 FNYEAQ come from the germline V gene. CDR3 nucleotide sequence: TGTGCCAGCAGCTCTAGCGGGGGCGCAGATACGCAGTATTTT. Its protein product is CASSSSGGADTQYF.

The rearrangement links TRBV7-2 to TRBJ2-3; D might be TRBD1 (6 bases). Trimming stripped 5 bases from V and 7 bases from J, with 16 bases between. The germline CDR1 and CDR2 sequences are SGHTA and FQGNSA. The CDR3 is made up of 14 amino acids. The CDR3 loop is CASSPDAGVNTQYF. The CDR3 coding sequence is TGTGCCAGCAGCCCGGACGCAGGGGTGAATACGCAGTATTTT.

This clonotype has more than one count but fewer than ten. In DNA form, the CDR3 reads TGTGCCAGCACCCCCGGGACAACACAAGAGACCCAGTACTTC. Its translation is CASTPGTTQETQYF. The chain has TRBV6-1 and TRBJ2-5, with a weak D call TRBD1 (6 bases). The CDR3 is made up of 14 amino acids. The V end was cut by 7 bases, the J end by 2 bases, with 14 bases between. Germline V gene data show CDR1 as MNHNS and CDR2 as SASEGT.

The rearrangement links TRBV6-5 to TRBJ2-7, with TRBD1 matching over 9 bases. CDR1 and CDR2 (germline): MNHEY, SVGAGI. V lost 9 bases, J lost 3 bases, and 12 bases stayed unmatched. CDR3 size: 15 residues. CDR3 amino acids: CASSPTGGVGYEQYF. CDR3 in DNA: TGTGCCAGTAGTCCCACAGGGGGCGTCGGCTACGAGCAGTACTTC.

CDR3 nucleotides: TGTGCCAGCAGTGAATTGTCCCAAGAGACCCAGTACTTC. This codes for CASSELSQETQYF. The chain combines TRBV25-1 with TRBJ2-5; no definite D call. This CDR3 comprises 13 residues. Germline V gives CDR1 MGHDK, CDR2 SYGVNS. V was shortened by 1 base and J by 1 base, with 4 bases between the two germline ends. Using reference TRBV25-1 and TRBJ2-5 for the parts outside the CDR3, the full variable domain is EADIYQTPRYLVIGTGKKITLECSQTMGHDKMYWYQQDPGMELHLIHYSYGVNSTEKGDLSSESTVSRIRTEHFPLTLESARPSHTSQYLCASSELSQETQYFGPGTRLLVL.

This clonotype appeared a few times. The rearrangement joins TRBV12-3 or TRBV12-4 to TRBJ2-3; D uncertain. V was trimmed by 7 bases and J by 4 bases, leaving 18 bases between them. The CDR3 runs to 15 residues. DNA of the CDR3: TGTGCCAGCACCTCTCGAGGCGGTTTAGCAGATACGCAGTATTTT. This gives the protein CASTSRGGLADTQYF.

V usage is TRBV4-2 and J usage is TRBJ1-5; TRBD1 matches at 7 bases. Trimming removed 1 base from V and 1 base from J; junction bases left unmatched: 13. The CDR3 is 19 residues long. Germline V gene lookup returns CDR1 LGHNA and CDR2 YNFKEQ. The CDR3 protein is CASSQARRGRFESNQPQHF. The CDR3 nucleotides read TGTGCCAGCAGCCAAGCGCGGAGGGGGCGGTTTGAGAGCAATCAGCCCCAGCATTTT.

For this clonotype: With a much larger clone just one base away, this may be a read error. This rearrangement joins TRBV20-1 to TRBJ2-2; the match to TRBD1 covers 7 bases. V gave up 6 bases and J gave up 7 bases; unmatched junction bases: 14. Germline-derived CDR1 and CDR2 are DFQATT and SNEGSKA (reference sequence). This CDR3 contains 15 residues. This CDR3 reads CSADSPTGTVGELFF. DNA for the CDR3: TGCAGTGCCGACTCTCCGACAGGGACCGTCGGGGAGCTGTTTTTT.

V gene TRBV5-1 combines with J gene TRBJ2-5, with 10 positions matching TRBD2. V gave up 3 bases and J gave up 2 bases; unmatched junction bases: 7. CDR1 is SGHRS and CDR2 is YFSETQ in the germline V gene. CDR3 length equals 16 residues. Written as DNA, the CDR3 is TGCGCCAGCAGCTGGAACGTAGCGGGGGGTCAAGAGACCCAGTACTTC. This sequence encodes CASSWNVAGGQETQYF.

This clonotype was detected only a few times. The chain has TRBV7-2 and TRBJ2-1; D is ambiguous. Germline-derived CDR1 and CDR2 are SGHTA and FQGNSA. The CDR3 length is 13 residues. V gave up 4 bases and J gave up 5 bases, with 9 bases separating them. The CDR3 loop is CASSSGRNNEQFF. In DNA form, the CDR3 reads TGTGCCAGCAGCTCTGGACGAAACAATGAGCAGTTCTTC.

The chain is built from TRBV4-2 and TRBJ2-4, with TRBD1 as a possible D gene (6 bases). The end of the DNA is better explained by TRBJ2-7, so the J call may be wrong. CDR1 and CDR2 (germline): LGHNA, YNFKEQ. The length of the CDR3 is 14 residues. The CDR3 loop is CASSQFEQGYEQYF. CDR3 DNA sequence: TGTGCCAGCAGCCAGTTCGAACAGGGTTACGAGCAGTACTTC.

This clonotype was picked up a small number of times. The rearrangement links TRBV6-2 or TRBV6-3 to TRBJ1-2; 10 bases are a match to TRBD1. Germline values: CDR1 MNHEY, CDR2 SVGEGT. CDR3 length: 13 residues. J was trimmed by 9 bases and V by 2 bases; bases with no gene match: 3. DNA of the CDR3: TGTGCCAGCAGTTACCTGGACAGGGGGAGCTACACCTTC. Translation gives CASSYLDRGSYTF.